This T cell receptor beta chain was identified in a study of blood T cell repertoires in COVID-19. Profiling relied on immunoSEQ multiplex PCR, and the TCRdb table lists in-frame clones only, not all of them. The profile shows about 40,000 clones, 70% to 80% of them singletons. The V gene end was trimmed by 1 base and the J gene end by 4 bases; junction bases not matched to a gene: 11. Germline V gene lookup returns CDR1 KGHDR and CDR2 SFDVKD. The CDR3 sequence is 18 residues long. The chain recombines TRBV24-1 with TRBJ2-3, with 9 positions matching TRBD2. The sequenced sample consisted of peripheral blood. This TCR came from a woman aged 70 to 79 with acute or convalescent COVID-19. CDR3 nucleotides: TGTGCCACCAGTGATTTAACCGAAGTAGCGGGAGCCCCAGATACGCAGTATTTT. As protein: CATSDLTEVAGAPDTQYF.